This T cell receptor (beta chain) derives from a study of TIL therapy for anti-PD-1-resistant metastatic lung cancer. Study-level information: Tumor harvest preceded PD-1/PD-L1 blockade, followed by nivolumab treatment. Tumors carried a median approximately 1.6 non-synonymous mutations per megabase. Overall study results and limits: The cohort had more treatment-naive, never-smoker and oncogene-addicted patients than typical.

For this clone: The antigen is undetermined.

Time point given: pre-treatment sample, taken before nivolumab and TIL therapy. This CDR3 is built from 15 residues. Trimming left V 4 bases short and J 1 base short, with 11 bases between. CDR1 KGHDR and CDR2 SFDVKD come from the germline V gene. This was the immunoSEQ v3 assay. Some clones are missing from TCRdb's copy, which holds only in-frame ones; the method was immunoSEQ multiplex PCR. The sample has fewer than 65,000 clones, approximately 80% seen once. The sample in question was blood, obtained at baseline. This chain links TRBV24-1 with TRBJ2-3; tentative D call: TRBD2 (6 bases). This TCR came from a person between 25 and 80 years old with non-small cell lung cancer. In nucleotides, the CDR3 is TGTGCCACCAGTGACTCGCCTAGCGGCACAGATACGCAGTATTTT. This sequence encodes CATSDSPSGTDTQYF.